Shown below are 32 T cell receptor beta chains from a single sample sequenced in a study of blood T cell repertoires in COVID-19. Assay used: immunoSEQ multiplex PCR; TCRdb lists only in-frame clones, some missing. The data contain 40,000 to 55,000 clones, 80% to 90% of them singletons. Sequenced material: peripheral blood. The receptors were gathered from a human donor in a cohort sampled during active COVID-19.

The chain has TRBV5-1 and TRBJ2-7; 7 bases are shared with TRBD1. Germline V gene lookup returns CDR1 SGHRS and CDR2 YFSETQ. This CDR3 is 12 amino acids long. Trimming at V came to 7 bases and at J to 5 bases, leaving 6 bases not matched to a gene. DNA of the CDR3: TGCGCCAGCTTCCGGGACAGAGACGAGCAGTACTTC. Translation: CASFRDRDEQYF.

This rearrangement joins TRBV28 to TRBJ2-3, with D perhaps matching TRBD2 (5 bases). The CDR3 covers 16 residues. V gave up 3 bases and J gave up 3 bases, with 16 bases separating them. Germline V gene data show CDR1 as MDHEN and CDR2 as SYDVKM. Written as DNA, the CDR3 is TGTGCCAGCAGTTTGCACAGCGGCCCAATGACAGATACGCAGTATTTT. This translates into CASSLHSGPMTDTQYF.

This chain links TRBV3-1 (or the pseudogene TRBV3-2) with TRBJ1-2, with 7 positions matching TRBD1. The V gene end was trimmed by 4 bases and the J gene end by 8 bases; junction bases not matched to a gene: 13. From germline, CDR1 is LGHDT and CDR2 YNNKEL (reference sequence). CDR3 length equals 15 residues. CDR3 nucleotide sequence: TGTGCCAGCAGCCCACGGACCACACAGGGGAAGGGCTACACCTTC. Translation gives CASSPRTTQGKGYTF.

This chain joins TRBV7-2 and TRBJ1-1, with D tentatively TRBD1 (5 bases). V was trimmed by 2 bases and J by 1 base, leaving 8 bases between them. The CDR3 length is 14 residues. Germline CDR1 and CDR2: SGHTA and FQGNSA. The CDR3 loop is CASSLIGENTEAFF. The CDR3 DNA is TGTGCCAGCAGCTTAATAGGGGAGAACACTGAAGCTTTCTTT.

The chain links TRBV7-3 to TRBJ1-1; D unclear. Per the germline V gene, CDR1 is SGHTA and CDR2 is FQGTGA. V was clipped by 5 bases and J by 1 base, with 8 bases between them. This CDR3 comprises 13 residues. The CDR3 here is CASSPTENTEAFF. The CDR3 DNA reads TGTGCCAGCAGCCCAACAGAGAACACTGAAGCTTTCTTT.

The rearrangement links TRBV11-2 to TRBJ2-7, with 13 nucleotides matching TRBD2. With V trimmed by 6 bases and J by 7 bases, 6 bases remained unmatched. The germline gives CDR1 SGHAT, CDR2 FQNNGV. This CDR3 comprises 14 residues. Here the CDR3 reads CASSGTSGAGEQYF. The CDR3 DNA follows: TGTGCCAGCAGTGGGACTAGCGGGGCGGGGGAGCAGTACTTC.

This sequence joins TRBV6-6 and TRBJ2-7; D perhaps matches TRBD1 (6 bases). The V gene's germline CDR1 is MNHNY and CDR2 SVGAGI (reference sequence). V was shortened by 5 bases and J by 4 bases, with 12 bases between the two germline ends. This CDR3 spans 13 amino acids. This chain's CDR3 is CASSIWGHYEQYF. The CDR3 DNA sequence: TGTGCCAGCAGTATCTGGGGGCATTACGAGCAGTACTTC.

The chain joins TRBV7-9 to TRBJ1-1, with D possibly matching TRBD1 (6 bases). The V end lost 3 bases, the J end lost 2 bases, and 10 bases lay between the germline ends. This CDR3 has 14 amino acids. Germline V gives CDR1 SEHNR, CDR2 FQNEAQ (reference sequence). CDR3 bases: TGTGCCAGCAGCTTTACAGGGATCAACACTGAAGCTTTCTTT. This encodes CASSFTGINTEAFF.

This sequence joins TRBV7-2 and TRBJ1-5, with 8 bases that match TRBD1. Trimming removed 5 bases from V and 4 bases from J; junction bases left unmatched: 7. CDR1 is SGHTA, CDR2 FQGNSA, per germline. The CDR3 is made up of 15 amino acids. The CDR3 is CASSGAGTGNQPQHF. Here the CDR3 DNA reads TGTGCCAGCAGCGGTGCCGGGACAGGAAATCAGCCCCAGCATTTT.

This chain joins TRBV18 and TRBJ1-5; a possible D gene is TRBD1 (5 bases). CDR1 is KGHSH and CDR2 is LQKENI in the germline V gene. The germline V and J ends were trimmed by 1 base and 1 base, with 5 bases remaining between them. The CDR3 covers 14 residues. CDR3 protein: CASSPRQSNQPQHF. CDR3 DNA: TGTGCCAGCTCACCACGACAGAGCAATCAGCCCCAGCATTTT.

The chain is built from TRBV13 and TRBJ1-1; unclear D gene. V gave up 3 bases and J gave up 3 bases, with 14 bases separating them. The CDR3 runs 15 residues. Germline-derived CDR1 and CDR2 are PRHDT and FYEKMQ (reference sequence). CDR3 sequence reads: CASSFPFPRDTEAFF. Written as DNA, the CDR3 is TGTGCCAGCAGCTTTCCATTTCCGAGGGACACTGAAGCTTTCTTT. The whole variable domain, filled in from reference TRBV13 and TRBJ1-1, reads AAGVIQSPRHLIKEKRETATLKCYPIPRHDTVYWYQQGPGQDPQFLISFYEKMQSDKGSIPDRFSAQQFSDYHSELNMSSLELGDSALYFCASSFPFPRDTEAFFGQGTRLTVV.

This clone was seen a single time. CDR3 coding DNA: TGTGCCAGCAGCTTAGTAGGGAGCTCTGGAAACACCATATATTTT. Its protein product is CASSLVGSSGNTIYF. V gene TRBV7-2 combines with J gene TRBJ1-3; D not certain. Germline CDR1 is SGHTA and CDR2 is FQGNSA. Trimming left V 1 base short and J 0 bases short, with 7 bases between. The CDR3 totals 15 residues.

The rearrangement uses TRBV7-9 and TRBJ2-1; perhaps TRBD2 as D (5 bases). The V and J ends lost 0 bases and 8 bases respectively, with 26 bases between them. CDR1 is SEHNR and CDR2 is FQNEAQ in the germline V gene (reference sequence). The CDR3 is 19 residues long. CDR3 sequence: CASSLAVPGPKRLGDEQFF. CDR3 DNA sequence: TGTGCCAGCAGCTTAGCGGTCCCCGGTCCTAAAAGACTCGGGGATGAGCAGTTCTTC.

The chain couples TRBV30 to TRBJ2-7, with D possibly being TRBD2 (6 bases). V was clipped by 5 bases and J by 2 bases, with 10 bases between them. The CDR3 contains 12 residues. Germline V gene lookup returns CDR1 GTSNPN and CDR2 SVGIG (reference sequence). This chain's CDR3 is CAWGPGAYEQYF. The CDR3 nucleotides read TGTGCCTGGGGTCCGGGGGCCTACGAGCAGTACTTC.

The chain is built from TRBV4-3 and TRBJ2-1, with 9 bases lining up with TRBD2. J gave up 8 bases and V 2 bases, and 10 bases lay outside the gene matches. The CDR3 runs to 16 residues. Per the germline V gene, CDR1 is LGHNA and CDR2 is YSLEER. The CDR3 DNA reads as TGCGCCAGCAGCCAAAGACCCCCTAGCGGGATGTATGAGCAGTTCTTC. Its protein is CASSQRPPSGMYEQFF.

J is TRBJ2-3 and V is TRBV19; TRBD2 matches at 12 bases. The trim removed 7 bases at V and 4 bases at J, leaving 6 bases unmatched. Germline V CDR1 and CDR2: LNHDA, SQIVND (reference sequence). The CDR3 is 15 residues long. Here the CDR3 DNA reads TGTGCCAGTACCACGACTAGCGGGGGTGCAGATACGCAGTATTTT. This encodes CASTTTSGGADTQYF.

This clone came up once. The CDR3: CASGGQGAVNTEAFF. CDR3 nucleotide sequence: TGTGCCAGCGGGGGACAGGGGGCTGTGAACACTGAAGCTTTCTTT. The chain has TRBV28 and TRBJ1-1; TRBD1 matches at 12 bases. The CDR3 has 15 amino acids. Germline CDR1 MDHEN, CDR2 SYDVKM. Trimming removed 8 bases from V and 0 bases from J; junction bases left unmatched: 4.

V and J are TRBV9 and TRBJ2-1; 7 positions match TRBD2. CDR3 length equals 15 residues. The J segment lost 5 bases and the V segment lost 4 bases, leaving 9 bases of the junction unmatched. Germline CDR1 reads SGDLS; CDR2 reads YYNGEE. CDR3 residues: CASSPRTRADNEQFF. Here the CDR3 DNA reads TGTGCCAGCAGCCCCCGGACTAGGGCAGACAATGAGCAGTTCTTC.

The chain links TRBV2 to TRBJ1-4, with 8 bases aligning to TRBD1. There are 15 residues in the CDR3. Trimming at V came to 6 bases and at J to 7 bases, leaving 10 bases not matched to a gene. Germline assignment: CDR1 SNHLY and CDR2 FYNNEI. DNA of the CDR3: TGTGCCAGCAGCGTCGGCAGGGGGCTCGGTGAAAAACTGTTTTTT. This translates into CASSVGRGLGEKLFF. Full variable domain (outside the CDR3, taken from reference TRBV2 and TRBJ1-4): EPEVTQTPSHQVTQMGQEVILRCVPISNHLYFYWYRQILGQKVEFLVSFYNNEISEKSEIFDDQFSVERPDGSNFTLKIRSTKLEDSAMYFCASSVGRGLGEKLFFGSGTQLSVL.

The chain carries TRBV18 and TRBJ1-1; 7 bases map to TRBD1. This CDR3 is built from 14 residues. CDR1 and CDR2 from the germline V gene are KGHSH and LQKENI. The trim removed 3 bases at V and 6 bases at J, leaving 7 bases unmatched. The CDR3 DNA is TGTGCCAGCTCACCGCGACAGGGCCAACCTGAAGCTTTCTTT. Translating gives CASSPRQGQPEAFF.

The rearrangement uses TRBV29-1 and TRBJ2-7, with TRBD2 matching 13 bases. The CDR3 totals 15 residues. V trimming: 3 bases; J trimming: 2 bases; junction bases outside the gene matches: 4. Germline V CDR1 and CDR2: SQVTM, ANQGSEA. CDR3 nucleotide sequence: TGCAGCGTTGAGGGGACTAGCGGGACACCCTACGAGCAGTACTTC. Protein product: CSVEGTSGTPYEQYF.

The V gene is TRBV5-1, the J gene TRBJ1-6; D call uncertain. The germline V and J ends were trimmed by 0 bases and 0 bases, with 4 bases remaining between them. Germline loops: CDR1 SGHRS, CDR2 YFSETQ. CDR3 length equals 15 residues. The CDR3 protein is CASSLGSSYNSPLHF. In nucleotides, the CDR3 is TGCGCCAGCAGCTTGGGGAGCTCCTATAATTCACCCCTCCACTTT.

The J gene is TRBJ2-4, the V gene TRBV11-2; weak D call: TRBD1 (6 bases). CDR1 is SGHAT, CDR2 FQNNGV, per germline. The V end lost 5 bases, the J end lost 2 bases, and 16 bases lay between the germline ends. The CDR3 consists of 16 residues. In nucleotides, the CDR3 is TGTGCCAGCAGCCTCCGAGGGGGAGATACCAAAAACATTCAGTACTTC. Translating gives CASSLRGGDTKNIQYF.

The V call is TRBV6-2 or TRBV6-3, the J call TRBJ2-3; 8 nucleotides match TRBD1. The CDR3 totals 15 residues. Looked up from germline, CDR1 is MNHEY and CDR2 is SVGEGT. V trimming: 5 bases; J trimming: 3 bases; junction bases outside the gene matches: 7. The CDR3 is CASSLRQGMTDTQYF. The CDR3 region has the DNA TGTGCCAGCAGTCTACGACAGGGGATGACAGATACGCAGTATTTT.

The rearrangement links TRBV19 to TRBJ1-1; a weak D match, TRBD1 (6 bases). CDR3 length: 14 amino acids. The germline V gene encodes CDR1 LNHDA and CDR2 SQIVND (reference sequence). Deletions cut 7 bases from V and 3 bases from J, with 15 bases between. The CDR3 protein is CASIQGGGYTEAFF. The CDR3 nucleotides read TGTGCCAGTATCCAAGGGGGGGGGTACACTGAAGCTTTCTTT.

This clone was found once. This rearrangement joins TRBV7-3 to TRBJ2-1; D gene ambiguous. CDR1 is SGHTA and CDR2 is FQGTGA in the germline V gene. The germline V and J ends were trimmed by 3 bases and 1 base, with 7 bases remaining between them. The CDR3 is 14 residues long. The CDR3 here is CASSFTGSYNEQFF. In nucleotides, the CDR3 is TGTGCCAGCAGCTTTACCGGTTCCTACAATGAGCAGTTCTTC.

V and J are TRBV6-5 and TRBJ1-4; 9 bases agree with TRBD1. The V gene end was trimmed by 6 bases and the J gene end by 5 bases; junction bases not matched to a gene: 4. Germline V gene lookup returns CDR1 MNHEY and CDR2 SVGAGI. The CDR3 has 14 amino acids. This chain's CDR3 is CASRGQGLNEKLFF. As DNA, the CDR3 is TGTGCCAGCAGGGGACAGGGATTAAATGAAAAACTGTTTTTT.

The CDR3 DNA follows: TGTGCCAGCAGTTATTTGGGGCTCGGGACAGGGAGGGTCGATGAGCAGTTCTTC. Translation: CASSYLGLGTGRVDEQFF. This chain uses TRBV6-2 or TRBV6-3 with TRBJ2-1; 9 bases line up with TRBD1. V lost 3 bases and J lost 8; bases outside the gene matches: 17. This CDR3 is built from 18 residues. The germline V gene has CDR1 MNHEY and CDR2 SVGEGT.

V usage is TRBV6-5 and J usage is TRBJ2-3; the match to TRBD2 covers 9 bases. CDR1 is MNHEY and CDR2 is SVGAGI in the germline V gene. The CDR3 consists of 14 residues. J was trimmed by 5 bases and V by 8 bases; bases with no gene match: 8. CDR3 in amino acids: CASVPSGEVDTQYF. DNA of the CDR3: TGTGCCAGCGTCCCTAGCGGGGAAGTAGATACGCAGTATTTT.

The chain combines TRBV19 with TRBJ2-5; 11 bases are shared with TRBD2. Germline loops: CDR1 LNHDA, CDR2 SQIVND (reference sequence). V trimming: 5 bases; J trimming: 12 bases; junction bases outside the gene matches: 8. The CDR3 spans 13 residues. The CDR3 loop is CASSSPGLAVEYF. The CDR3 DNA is TGTGCCAGTAGTTCTCCGGGACTAGCGGTTGAGTACTTC.

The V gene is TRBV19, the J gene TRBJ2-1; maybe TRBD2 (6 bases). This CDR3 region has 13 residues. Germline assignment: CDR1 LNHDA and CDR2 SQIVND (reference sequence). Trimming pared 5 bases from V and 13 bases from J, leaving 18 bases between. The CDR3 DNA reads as TGTGCCAGTAGTGGACTAAGGGGCCCCCGACAGTTCTTC. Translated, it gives CASSGLRGPRQFF. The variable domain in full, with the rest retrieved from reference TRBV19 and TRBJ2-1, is DGGITQSPKYLFRKEGQNVTLSCEQNLNHDAMYWYRQDPGQGLRLIYYSQIVNDFQKGDIAEGYSVSREKKESFPLTVTSAQKNPTAFYLCASSGLRGPRQFFGPGTRLTVL.

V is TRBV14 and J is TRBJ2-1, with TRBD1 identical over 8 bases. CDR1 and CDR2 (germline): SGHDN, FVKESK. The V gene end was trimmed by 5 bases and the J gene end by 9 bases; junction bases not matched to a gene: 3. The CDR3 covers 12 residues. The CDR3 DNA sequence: TGTGCCAGCAGCTGGACAGGGTTTGAGCAGTTCTTC. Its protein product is CASSWTGFEQFF.